The 29 T cell receptor beta chains given below trace back to one sample, sequenced in a study of naive and memory T cell subsets. Their target antigens are unknown. Whole-study results and caveats: Possibly reflecting memory cells re-expressing CD45RA, a few larger clonotypes occurred in naive repertoires, especially CD8.

Both TRBC1 and TRBC2 were covered by a beta constant-region primer of two equimolar oligonucleotides. The ligated cDNA underwent four PCR rounds using SP2 and nested alpha and beta constant-region primers. TCRdb re-analysed the UMI-ligation and nested PCR reads in MiXCR, keeping a single row per CDR3 protein. The sample has roughly 100,000 distinct CDR3 sequences; about 14% are singletons. What was sequenced was naive CD8+ T cells from blood. These receptor sequences come from a human donor in good health.

This clonotype was seen many times. The V call is TRBV4-1, the J call TRBJ1-5, with 8 bases lining up with TRBD1. The CDR3 runs to 16 residues. Per the germline V gene, CDR1 is MGHRA and CDR2 is YSYEKL. Trimming at V came to 0 bases and at J to 5 bases, leaving 6 bases not matched to a gene. This chain's CDR3 is CASSQELATGDQPQHF. CDR3 DNA sequence: TGCGCCAGCAGCCAAGAGCTGGCGACAGGGGATCAGCCCCAGCATTTT.

V and J are TRBV5-6 and TRBJ2-2; 8 bases are shared with TRBD2. The CDR3 covers 15 residues. Germline loops: CDR1 SGHDT, CDR2 YYEEEE. Germline trimming cut 4 bases from V and 2 bases from J; bases unmatched to any gene: 4. CDR3 nucleotide sequence: TGTGCCAGCAGCCTTGGACTAGCTAACACCGGGGAGCTGTTTTTT. Protein product: CASSLGLANTGELFF.

The chain has TRBV28 and TRBJ2-5, with a weak D call TRBD2 (6 bases). The length of the CDR3 is 16 residues. CDR1 and CDR2 from the germline V gene are MDHEN and SYDVKM. V dropped 5 bases and J dropped 2 bases, with 18 bases sitting between them. The CDR3 protein is CASSPLLLAWQETQYF. The CDR3 DNA reads as TGTGCCAGCAGTCCACTGCTACTAGCTTGGCAAGAGACCCAGTACTTC.

This chain links TRBV19 with TRBJ2-2, with TRBD1 identical over 8 bases. This CDR3 comprises 15 residues. Per the germline V gene, CDR1 is LNHDA and CDR2 is SQIVND (reference sequence). The V gene end was trimmed by 5 bases and the J gene end by 5 bases; junction bases not matched to a gene: 7. The CDR3 protein is CASSYQGAATGELFF. CDR3 coding DNA: TGTGCCAGTAGTTACCAGGGGGCCGCGACCGGGGAGCTGTTTTTT.

This clonotype was seen only a few times. The CDR3 spells CASSPDRALSTEAFF. CDR3 DNA sequence: TGTGCCAGCTCACCCGATAGGGCACTCAGCACTGAAGCTTTCTTT. This chain joins TRBV18 and TRBJ1-1; D gene uncertain. This CDR3 region has 15 residues. V was shortened by 3 bases and J by 4 bases, with 15 bases between the two germline ends. Germline values: CDR1 KGHSH, CDR2 LQKENI.

The chain uses TRBV27 and TRBJ2-7; 9 bases agree with TRBD1. Trimming removed 1 base from V and 7 bases from J; junction bases left unmatched: 8. This CDR3 comprises 15 residues. The V gene's germline CDR1 is MNHEY and CDR2 SMNVEV (reference sequence). CDR3: CASSLFPGTGREQYF. Here the CDR3 DNA reads TGTGCCAGCAGTTTATTCCCCGGGACAGGGCGGGAGCAGTACTTC.

About this clonotype itself: The germline gene is not matched at one end of the junction; a read error may be the cause. The chain is built from TRBV6-6 and TRBJ1-2; a weak D match, TRBD1 (5 bases). Germline values: CDR1 MNHNY, CDR2 SVGAGI (reference sequence). The CDR3 is made up of 11 amino acids. The CDR3 loop reads CASSYGPAGSF. For the CDR3, the DNA is TGTGCCAGCAGTTACGGCCCGGCAGGGTCATTC.

CDR3 DNA sequence: TGTGCCAGCAGCTCACTAGGACCGCCAGAGACCCAGTACTTC. Amino acids: CASSSLGPPETQYF. The chain couples TRBV7-3 to TRBJ2-5; possibly TRBD2 for D (5 bases). This CDR3 has 14 residues. Trimming cost V 4 bases and J 4 bases, with 13 bases left between them. Germline CDR1 and CDR2: SGHTA and FQGTGA.

In this sample, this clonotype turned up many times. This chain connects TRBV6-5 to TRBJ1-2; 9 nucleotides agree with TRBD1. This CDR3 has 14 amino acids. Trimming at V came to 5 bases and at J to 4 bases, leaving 5 bases not matched to a gene. Germline V gene data show CDR1 as MNHEY and CDR2 as SVGAGI. Here the CDR3 reads CASSRRQGVYGYTF. Here the CDR3 DNA reads TGTGCCAGCAGTCGACGACAGGGGGTCTATGGCTACACCTTC.

This clonotype was found a few times. The chain employs TRBV12-3 or TRBV12-4 and TRBJ2-4; D gene uncertain. The CDR3 is made up of 17 amino acids. The germline V and J ends were trimmed by 6 bases and 0 bases, with 18 bases remaining between them. The CDR3 sequence: CASSDPQSEVAKNIQYF. In nucleotides, the CDR3 is TGTGCCAGCAGCGATCCACAATCGGAAGTAGCCAAAAACATTCAGTACTTC.

This chain connects TRBV14 to TRBJ2-7, with TRBD2 as a possible D gene (5 bases). The CDR3 length is 13 residues. V was shortened by 0 bases and J by 7 bases, with 10 bases between the two germline ends. The germline gives CDR1 SGHDN, CDR2 FVKESK. CDR3 region: CASSQDMGREQYF. The CDR3 region has the DNA TGTGCCAGCAGCCAAGATATGGGGAGAGAGCAGTACTTC.

The V call is TRBV24-1, the J call TRBJ2-3; no firm D call. V lost 8 bases to trimming and J lost 2 bases, with 10 bases between them. The V gene's germline CDR1 is KGHDR and CDR2 SFDVKD. There are 13 residues in the CDR3. CDR3 nucleotides: TGTGCCACCATTGGCGGCAACACAGATACGCAGTATTTT. This encodes CATIGGNTDTQYF.

This clonotype has a handful of counts. The gene calls are TRBV12-3 or TRBV12-4 and TRBJ1-1, with unresolved D. The V and J ends lost 7 bases and 4 bases respectively, with 22 bases between them. The length of the CDR3 is 16 residues. The CDR3 DNA is TGTGCCAGCACCACCCGGGGTCCCCACCTTAGCACTGAAGCTTTCTTT. Its protein product is CASTTRGPHLSTEAFF.

This clonotype was detected ten times or more. The rearrangement links TRBV20-1 to TRBJ2-3; no clear D. Trimming left V 2 bases short and J 5 bases short, with 2 bases between. CDR1 and CDR2 from the germline V gene are DFQATT and SNEGSKA (reference sequence). The CDR3 runs to 10 residues. The CDR3 region has the DNA TGCAGTGCTAGACAAGATACGCAGTATTTT. This gives the protein CSARQDTQYF.

The sample holds many counts of this clonotype. The chain uses TRBV27 and TRBJ2-2; D might be TRBD1 (6 bases). CDR3 length: 16 residues. The V gene lost 5 bases and the J gene lost 0 bases, with 13 bases spanning the gap. Looked up from germline, CDR1 is MNHEY and CDR2 is SMNVEV (reference sequence). The CDR3 region is CASSIGQFANTGELFF. The CDR3 DNA follows: TGTGCCAGCAGTATTGGACAGTTCGCGAACACCGGGGAGCTGTTTTTT.

There are a few counts of this clonotype. The rearrangement joins TRBV27 to TRBJ2-1; 10 bases fit TRBD2. There are 15 residues in the CDR3. The V segment lost 6 bases and the J segment 4 bases; nucleotides outside the gene matches: 6. Germline V gives CDR1 MNHEY, CDR2 SMNVEV (reference sequence). CDR3 DNA sequence: TGTGCCAGCAGATACGGGACTAGCGCGTACAATGAGCAGTTCTTC. This codes for CASRYGTSAYNEQFF.

The chain has TRBV7-9 and TRBJ2-5; no reliable D call. Looked up from germline, CDR1 is SEHNR and CDR2 is FQNEAQ (reference sequence). The CDR3 runs to 14 residues. V dropped 5 bases and J dropped 5 bases, with 15 bases sitting between them. The CDR3 here is CASSLDAIGETQYF. CDR3 nucleotides: TGTGCCAGCAGCCTGGACGCGATCGGGGAGACCCAGTACTTC. Complete variable domain (other parts from reference TRBV7-9 and TRBJ2-5): DTGVSQNPRHKITKRGQNVTFRCDPISEHNRLYWYRQTLGQGPEFLTYFQNEAQLEKSRLLSDRFSAERPKGSFSTLEIQRTEQGDSAMYLCASSLDAIGETQYFGPGTRLLVL.

The chain uses TRBV5-1 and TRBJ2-7; D possibly corresponds to TRBD1 (5 bases). Trimming stripped 3 bases from V and 1 base from J, with 14 bases between. CDR1 and CDR2 (germline): SGHRS, YFSETQ. The CDR3 covers 15 residues. The CDR3 sequence: CASSWGVTLSYEQYF. DNA of the CDR3: TGCGCCAGCAGCTGGGGCGTTACTCTTTCCTACGAGCAGTACTTC.

Only a few counts were recorded for this clonotype. The V gene is TRBV4-3, the J gene TRBJ2-4; a possible D gene is TRBD1 (6 bases). CDR1 LGHNA and CDR2 YSLEER come from the germline V gene. The CDR3 spans 15 residues. Trimming removed 1 base at V and 9 bases at J, with 16 bases between. The DNA for the CDR3 is TGCGCCAGCAGCCAAGGGGTAGGGGGAAGCGGCATTCAGTACTTC. Its protein is CASSQGVGGSGIQYF.

The chain joins TRBV7-9 to TRBJ2-1; D is unclear. V was cut by 6 bases and J by 6 bases, with 6 bases left in between. The CDR3 sequence is 11 residues long. Germline assignment: CDR1 SEHNR and CDR2 FQNEAQ (reference sequence). Here the CDR3 reads CASRLINEQFF. Here the CDR3 DNA reads TGTGCCAGCAGACTAATCAATGAGCAGTTCTTC.

This clonotype was counted at least ten times. The CDR3 is CASTLGEDRYF. CDR3 DNA: TGTGCCAGCACCCTAGGGGAGGATCGCTACTTC. The rearrangement uses TRBV11-2 and TRBJ2-7, with a possible D match to TRBD2 (6 bases). With 7 bases removed from V and 13 bases from J, the gap between germline ends came to 17 bases. The CDR3 length is 11 residues. Germline CDR1 SGHAT, CDR2 FQNNGV.

The V call is TRBV6-2 or TRBV6-3, the J call TRBJ2-5, with D possibly being TRBD2 (5 bases). CDR1 is MNHEY and CDR2 is SVGEGT in the germline V gene. Trimming took 7 bases from V and 5 from J, leaving 14 bases between them. CDR3 length equals 13 residues. CDR3 sequence (DNA): TGTGCCAGCACTAACGGGAAGAGGGAGACCCAGTACTTC. Translation: CASTNGKRETQYF.

The chain is built from TRBV7-9 and TRBJ2-3, with D unclear. Trimming cost V 4 bases and J 0 bases, with 17 bases left between them. In germline, CDR1 is SEHNR, CDR2 FQNEAQ (reference sequence). The CDR3 length is 17 residues. The CDR3 sequence is CASSWNPELASTDTQYF. As DNA, the CDR3 is TGTGCCAGCAGCTGGAACCCTGAGTTGGCTAGCACAGATACGCAGTATTTT.

V is TRBV4-3 and J is TRBJ2-7; 7 bases map to TRBD1. Germline assignment: CDR1 LGHNA and CDR2 YSLEER. V was pared by 3 bases and J by 2 bases, with 7 bases of the junction left unmatched. This CDR3 spans 15 amino acids. CDR3 sequence reads: CASSQGRQGTYEQYF. The CDR3 region has the DNA TGCGCCAGCAGCCAGGGTCGACAGGGAACCTACGAGCAGTACTTC.

The chain carries TRBV7-9 and TRBJ2-1; TRBD2 matches 7 bases. The V segment lost 1 base and the J segment 10 bases; nucleotides outside the gene matches: 1. Germline CDR1 is SEHNR and CDR2 is FQNEAQ (reference sequence). The CDR3 length is 12 residues. CDR3 loop: CASSLGREEQFF. The DNA for the CDR3 is TGTGCCAGCAGCTTAGGGCGGGAGGAGCAGTTCTTC.

The sample holds a few counts of this clonotype. The V and J genes are TRBV20-1 and TRBJ2-7; a possible D gene is TRBD1 (5 bases). Per the germline V gene, CDR1 is DFQATT and CDR2 is SNEGSKA (reference sequence). V was clipped by 3 bases and J by 6 bases, with 15 bases between them. This CDR3 has 13 amino acids. The CDR3 bases are TGCAGTGCTAGGGGGCGATTTCGTCCCGAGCAGTACTTC. Its protein is CSARGRFRPEQYF.

Ten or more counts support this clonotype. The genes are TRBV7-9 and TRBJ2-1; D remains ambiguous. V was trimmed by 5 bases and J by 6 bases, leaving 11 bases between them. CDR3 length: 13 residues. Germline values: CDR1 SEHNR, CDR2 FQNEAQ (reference sequence). This chain's CDR3 is CASSLSSSNEQFF. The CDR3, as DNA: TGTGCCAGCAGCCTTAGCTCTTCCAATGAGCAGTTCTTC.

The sample holds many counts of this clonotype. J is TRBJ2-3 and V is TRBV15; weak D call: TRBD2 (6 bases). This CDR3 region has 15 residues. V dropped 6 bases and J dropped 5 bases, with 18 bases sitting between them. In germline, CDR1 is LNHNV, CDR2 YYDKDF (reference sequence). CDR3 bases: TGTGCCACCAGTATTCGAGCGGGTGTGGGAGATACGCAGTATTTT. It is translated as CATSIRAGVGDTQYF.

For the CDR3, the DNA is TGTGCCAGCAGTCCTCCGGGCTACTCCTACGAGCAGTACTTC. Amino acid sequence: CASSPPGYSYEQYF. The V and J genes are TRBV12-3 or TRBV12-4 and TRBJ2-7; D is unclear. Trimming removed 5 bases at V and 0 bases at J, with 11 bases between. The CDR3 consists of 14 residues.